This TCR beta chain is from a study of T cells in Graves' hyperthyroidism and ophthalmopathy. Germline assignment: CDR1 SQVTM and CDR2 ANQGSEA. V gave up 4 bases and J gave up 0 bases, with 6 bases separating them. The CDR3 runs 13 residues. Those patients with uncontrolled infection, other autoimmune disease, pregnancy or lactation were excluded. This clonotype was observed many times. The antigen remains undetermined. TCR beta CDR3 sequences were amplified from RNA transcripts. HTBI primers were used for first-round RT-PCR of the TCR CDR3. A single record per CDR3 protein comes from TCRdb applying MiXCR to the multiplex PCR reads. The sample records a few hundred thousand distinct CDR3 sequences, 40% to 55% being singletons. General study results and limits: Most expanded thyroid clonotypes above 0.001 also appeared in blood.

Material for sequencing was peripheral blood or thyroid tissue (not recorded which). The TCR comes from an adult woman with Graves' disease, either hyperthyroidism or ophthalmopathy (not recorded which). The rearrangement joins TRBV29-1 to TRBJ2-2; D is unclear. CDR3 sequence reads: CSVAGPNTGELFF. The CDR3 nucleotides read TGCAGCGTTGCCGGCCCGAACACCGGGGAGCTGTTTTTT.